This entry describes one T cell receptor beta chain. Its matching antigen is unknown. While unrecorded immune exposures were likely, the donors were nominally healthy when sampled. CDR1 and CDR2 (germline): LGHNA, YNFKEQ. Trimming took 4 bases from V and 7 from J, leaving 23 bases between them. The CDR3 has 17 amino acids. This sample was taken from a study of cytomegalovirus exposure and HLA in healthy donors. Study-level results: Highly shared variants forming one cluster were likely a sequencing artifact. The study had only CMV serostatus as immune exposure information. As a later analysis showed, a missense DCLRE1C variant was linked to trimming of TCR beta V- and J-genes.

Primers included in the PCR were 60 Vbeta and 13 Jbeta primers. Only in-frame clones appear in the TCRdb table, and some are missing; sequencing was by immunoSEQ multiplex PCR. This sample contains some 48,000 clones. This sequence was found in a woman between 40 and 50 years old in good health and CMV-seronegative. Sample: PBMCs. The chain employs TRBV4-2 and TRBJ1-5, with D perhaps matching TRBD1 (5 bases). CDR3 DNA: TGTGCCAGCAGCCCGCAACAATCGGGGGAAGTGGGACAGCCCCAGCATTTT. It encodes CASSPQQSGEVGQPQHF.